The 19 T cell receptor beta chains below all came from one sample that was sequenced in a study of OX40 agonist ivuxolimab in advanced cancers. Here immunoSEQ multiplex PCR was the method, and the copy in TCRdb shows in-frame clones only, minus some. Among 50,000 to 65,000 clones listed, roughly 83% were seen once. The specimen was CD4+ or CD8+ T cells sorted from blood, collected in a trial of the OX40 agonist ivuxolimab. The receptors here all came from an adult with an advanced solid tumor such as melanoma, head and neck, liver or kidney cancer.

The V call is TRBV5-1, the J call TRBJ2-1; 10 bases map to TRBD2. The CDR3 is 15 residues long. The germline gives CDR1 SGHRS, CDR2 YFSETQ. The V segment lost 4 bases and the J segment 4 bases; nucleotides outside the gene matches: 5. The CDR3 nucleotides read TGCGCCAGCAGCCGGCCTAGCGGGGGATACAATGAGCAGTTCTTC. Residues: CASSRPSGGYNEQFF.

This clone was seen just once. The chain combines TRBV7-2 with TRBJ2-5, with D unclear. Germline lookup yields CDR1 SGHTA and CDR2 FQGNSA. There are 14 residues in the CDR3. Trimming stripped 5 bases from V and 5 bases from J, with 15 bases between. CDR3 sequence reads: CASSPVTGGETQYF. CDR3 nucleotides: TGTGCCAGCAGCCCCGTTACGGGTGGGGAGACCCAGTACTTC.

The genes are TRBV9 and TRBJ2-3; TRBD1 might be the D (6 bases). Germline CDR1 SGDLS, CDR2 YYNGEE. The CDR3 is made up of 15 amino acids. V was trimmed by 4 bases and J by 1 base, leaving 13 bases between them. CDR3 amino acids: CASSPGTIRTDTQYF. The CDR3 DNA reads as TGTGCCAGCAGCCCCGGGACAATACGCACAGATACGCAGTATTTT.

The chain joins TRBV5-4 to TRBJ2-3; 7 positions agree with TRBD2. Per germline, CDR1 SGHNT and CDR2 YYREEE (reference sequence). J was trimmed by 2 bases and V by 1 base; bases with no gene match: 4. The CDR3 spans 15 residues. In DNA, the CDR3 is TGTGCCAGCAGCTTGATACGGGGGGTCACAGATACGCAGTATTTT. Residues: CASSLIRGVTDTQYF.

V usage is TRBV5-1 and J usage is TRBJ1-1, with TRBD1 matching 8 bases. This CDR3 comprises 14 residues. V was clipped by 4 bases and J by 6 bases; unmatched bases: 8. Germline CDR1 and CDR2: SGHRS and YFSETQ. The DNA for the CDR3 is TGCGCCAGCAGCACACAACAGGGGGGCCCTGAAGCTTTCTTT. This codes for CASSTQQGGPEAFF.

The V and J genes are TRBV13 and TRBJ2-7, with a tentative D call TRBD1 (6 bases). Trimming left V 5 bases short and J 1 base short, with 9 bases between. CDR3 length: 13 amino acids. Germline loops: CDR1 PRHDT, CDR2 FYEKMQ (reference sequence). The CDR3: CASSAGVSYEQYF. The CDR3 nucleotides read TGTGCCAGCAGCGCAGGGGTTTCCTACGAGCAGTACTTC.

The chain recombines TRBV6-5 with TRBJ1-5; D uncertain. This CDR3 is 11 amino acids long. V was clipped by 6 bases and J by 7 bases, with 7 bases between them. Germline values: CDR1 MNHEY, CDR2 SVGAGI. In DNA form, the CDR3 reads TGTGCCAGCAGGGGTCGACAGCCCCAGCATTTT. Its translation is CASRGRQPQHF.

The V call is TRBV7-2, the J call TRBJ2-5, with 10 bases fitting TRBD2. V lost 1 base to trimming and J lost 7 bases; unmatched junction nucleotides: 15. The CDR3 runs 18 residues. Germline CDR1 is SGHTA and CDR2 is FQGNSA. CDR3 DNA: TGTGCCAGCAGCTTAGGCCTCGGAGCGGGAGGGGGCTCGGGGACCCAGTACTTC. Its protein product is CASSLGLGAGGGSGTQYF.

Concerning this clone itself: At the DNA level, this CDR3 is encoded by other sequences in the same sample as well. The chain joins TRBV6-5 to TRBJ2-3; 9 bases fit TRBD2. V shed 5 bases and J 3 bases; nucleotides not matched to a gene: 6. The CDR3 runs to 15 residues. The germline CDR1 and CDR2 sequences are MNHEY and SVGAGI. The CDR3 sequence is CASSLRLAGTDTQYF. The CDR3 DNA reads as TGTGCCAGCAGTCTACGCCTAGCGGGGACAGATACGCAGTATTTT.

CDR3 residues: CASSAGGGADTQYF. CDR3 DNA: TGCGCCAGCAGCGCCGGGGGTGGGGCAGATACGCAGTATTTT. The V call is TRBV5-1, the J call TRBJ2-3; D is possibly TRBD2 (6 bases). CDR1 is SGHRS, CDR2 YFSETQ, per germline. The CDR3 has 14 amino acids. Trimming took off 4 bases at V and 4 bases at J, with 13 bases between the two ends. The complete variable domain, with remaining parts taken from reference TRBV5-1 and TRBJ2-3, reads KAGVTQTPRYLIKTRGQQVTLSCSPISGHRSVSWYQQTPGQGLQFLFEYFSETQRNKGNFPGRFSGRQFSNSRSEMNVSTLELGDSALYLCASSAGGGADTQYFGPGTRLTVL.

V is TRBV6-1 and J is TRBJ2-4, with D perhaps matching TRBD2 (5 bases). Germline V CDR1 and CDR2: MNHNS, SASEGT. Trimming stripped 1 base from V and 0 bases from J, with 13 bases between. This CDR3 region has 17 residues. The CDR3 region is CASSEEGGSLAKNIQYF. The DNA of the CDR3 is TGTGCCAGCAGTGAAGAGGGCGGGTCACTAGCCAAAAACATTCAGTACTTC.

The genes are TRBV2 and TRBJ1-1, with D possibly matching TRBD1 (5 bases). The CDR3 extends over 15 amino acids. Looked up from germline, CDR1 is SNHLY and CDR2 is FYNNEI. Trimming removed 6 bases at V and 6 bases at J, with 20 bases between. Here the CDR3 reads CASRAESSGFPEAFF. The CDR3 DNA reads TGTGCCAGCAGAGCGGAGAGCTCAGGGTTCCCTGAAGCTTTCTTT. Full variable domain (outside the CDR3, taken from reference TRBV2 and TRBJ1-1): EPEVTQTPSHQVTQMGQEVILRCVPISNHLYFYWYRQILGQKVEFLVSFYNNEISEKSEIFDDQFSVERPDGSNFTLKIRSTKLEDSAMYFCASRAESSGFPEAFFGQGTRLTVV.

This sequence joins TRBV4-2 and TRBJ1-1; TRBD1 might be the D (5 bases). Germline loops: CDR1 LGHNA, CDR2 YNFKEQ. This CDR3 spans 12 amino acids. V was cut by 4 bases and J by 9 bases, with 12 bases left in between. CDR3 region: CASSPTGLQAFF. The CDR3 DNA follows: TGTGCCAGCAGCCCTACAGGTTTACAAGCTTTCTTT.

V gene TRBV7-3 combines with J gene TRBJ2-1; D perhaps matches TRBD2 (6 bases). Germline V gives CDR1 SGHTA, CDR2 FQGTGA. Deletions cut 1 base from V and 1 base from J, with 11 bases between. This CDR3 is built from 16 residues. The CDR3 sequence is CASSLKLAKSYNEQFF. CDR3 bases: TGTGCCAGCAGCTTAAAGCTAGCGAAATCCTACAATGAGCAGTTCTTC.

The chain is built from TRBV27 and TRBJ2-7; D remains unclear. Germline V CDR1 and CDR2: MNHEY, SMNVEV (reference sequence). This CDR3 comprises 15 residues. V was cut by 5 bases and J by 3 bases, with 17 bases left in between. CDR3 coding DNA: TGTGCCAGCAGTCCCTCGCTAGTGCAAAGCTACGAGCAGTACTTC. Its translation: CASSPSLVQSYEQYF.

The V call is TRBV11-1, the J call TRBJ1-1; maybe TRBD1 (6 bases). The CDR3 spans 11 residues. V gave up 8 bases and J gave up 11 bases, with 15 bases separating them. Germline V CDR1 and CDR2: SGHAT, FQDESV (reference sequence). CDR3 amino acids: CASRGGGSAFF. The CDR3 nucleotides are TGTGCCAGCCGCGGAGGGGGGTCCGCTTTCTTT.

This clone was observed a single time. The chain uses TRBV5-4 and TRBJ2-2; 7 nucleotides match TRBD1. CDR3 length equals 16 residues. Trimming cost V 0 bases and J 0 bases; bases outside gene matches: 2. Germline V CDR1 and CDR2: SGHNT, YYREEE (reference sequence). CDR3 protein: CASSLGTGTNTGELFF. The CDR3 region has the DNA TGTGCCAGCAGCTTGGGGACAGGTACGAACACCGGGGAGCTGTTTTTT.

The rearrangement uses TRBV6-5 and TRBJ1-4; no definite D call. The CDR3 length is 15 residues. The germline V gene encodes CDR1 MNHEY and CDR2 SVGAGI. The V gene lost 0 bases and the J gene lost 7 bases, with 12 bases spanning the gap. The CDR3 here is CASSYSARGTEKLFF. Here the CDR3 DNA reads TGTGCCAGCAGTTACTCAGCCCGGGGAACTGAAAAACTGTTTTTT.

The rearrangement joins TRBV2 to TRBJ1-5, with a possible D match to TRBD1 (6 bases). This CDR3 has 13 amino acids. In germline, CDR1 is SNHLY, CDR2 FYNNEI. The V end was cut by 6 bases, the J end by 4 bases, with 10 bases between. CDR3 DNA: TGTGCCAGCAGGCAGGGGATGAATCAGCCCCAGCATTTT. Translation gives CASRQGMNQPQHF.